The rows below give T cell receptor beta chains drawn from one sample of a study of cytomegalovirus exposure and HLA in healthy donors. Data came from immunoSEQ multiplex PCR; TCRdb stores just in-frame clones and leaves some out. The repertoire holds more than 140,000 clones, with approximately 84% as singletons. The specimen was PBMCs. The receptors shown here come from a woman aged 40 to 50 in good health and CMV-seronegative. The CDR3 runs from the conserved cysteine through the conserved F or W. D genes are given only for firm matches. Size is stated for part of the rows, as once, few or many counts, or as a class when the clone is expanded.

cdr3_nt: TGTGCCAGCAGCCAACCCGGGACATCCGACACCTTC; cdr3_aa: CASSQPGTSDTF; d_call: .; j_call: TRBJ1-2; v_call: TRBV6-5; clone_size: .
cdr3_nt: TGCAGCGTTGAAAGAGCGGGACAGGGAAACACTGAAGCTTTCTTT; cdr3_aa: CSVERAGQGNTEAFF; d_call: TRBD1; j_call: TRBJ1-1; v_call: TRBV29-1; clone_size: .
cdr3_nt: TGTGCCAGCAGCTTAGAGGGGGACAGGGTAGGTCATGAGCAGTTCTTC; cdr3_aa: CASSLEGDRVGHEQFF; d_call: TRBD1; j_call: TRBJ2-1; v_call: TRBV7-2; clone_size: .
cdr3_nt: TGCGCCAGCAGCCAAGGAGACAGGGGCGAGACCCAGTACTTC; cdr3_aa: CASSQGDRGETQYF; d_call: TRBD1; j_call: TRBJ2-5; v_call: TRBV4-1; clone_size: .
cdr3_nt: TGTGCCAGCTCACCCCGCGACAGCCGCACTGAAGCTTTCTTT; cdr3_aa: CASSPRDSRTEAFF; d_call: .; j_call: TRBJ1-1; v_call: TRBV18; clone_size: .
cdr3_nt: TGTGCCAGCAGCTTAGTGGGGACTAGCGGATACAATGAGCAGTTCTTC; cdr3_aa: CASSLVGTSGYNEQFF; d_call: TRBD2; j_call: TRBJ2-1; v_call: TRBV7-2; clone_size: .
cdr3_nt: TGTGCCAGCAGCTCCCCGGAGGTCGGGGACTATGGCTACACCTTC; cdr3_aa: CASSSPEVGDYGYTF; d_call: .; j_call: TRBJ1-2; v_call: TRBV7-9; clone_size: .
cdr3_nt: TGTGCCAGCAGCTTATCGGCCTACGAGCAGTACTTC; cdr3_aa: CASSLSAYEQYF; d_call: .; j_call: TRBJ2-7; v_call: TRBV11-2; clone_size: .
cdr3_nt: TGTGCCAGCAGCATAGCCAGGGGTACTGAAGCTTTCTTT; cdr3_aa: CASSIARGTEAFF; d_call: .; j_call: TRBJ1-1; v_call: TRBV5-8; clone_size: .
cdr3_nt: TGTGCCAGCAGCATACCAATAGCGACTCTCCAAGAGACCCAGTACTTC; cdr3_aa: CASSIPIATLQETQYF; d_call: .; j_call: TRBJ2-5; v_call: TRBV7-8; clone_size: .
cdr3_nt: TGTGCCAGCGGACGGGACAGGGGGAGTACGGAGACCCAGTACTTC; cdr3_aa: CASGRDRGSTETQYF; d_call: TRBD1; j_call: TRBJ2-5; v_call: TRBV2; clone_size: few
cdr3_nt: TGTGCCAGCAGCTTAGTTGGCGGTGGGACTATGGATGGCTACACCTTC; cdr3_aa: CASSLVGGGTMDGYTF; d_call: .; j_call: TRBJ1-2; v_call: TRBV7-9; clone_size: .
cdr3_nt: TGCAGCGTTCGAGCGGGAGGGACAAACGAGCAGTACTTC; cdr3_aa: CSVRAGGTNEQYF; d_call: TRBD2; j_call: TRBJ2-7; v_call: TRBV29-1; clone_size: .
cdr3_nt: TGTGCCAGTAGTGGACACTGGTACCAAGAGACCCAGTACTTC; cdr3_aa: CASSGHWYQETQYF; d_call: .; j_call: TRBJ2-5; v_call: TRBV19; clone_size: .
cdr3_nt: TGTGCCAGCAGTTCCTGGACAGGCCAAGAGACCCAGTACTTC; cdr3_aa: CASSSWTGQETQYF; d_call: TRBD1; j_call: TRBJ2-5; v_call: TRBV28; clone_size: .
cdr3_nt: TGCGCCAGCAGCCTACGGGGACAGGTTACCTACAATGAGCAGTTCTTC; cdr3_aa: CASSLRGQVTYNEQFF; d_call: TRBD1; j_call: TRBJ2-1; v_call: TRBV5-1; clone_size: few
cdr3_nt: TGTGCCAGCTCACCCGACAGTACCCTCTATGGCTACACCTTC; cdr3_aa: CASSPDSTLYGYTF; d_call: .; j_call: TRBJ1-2; v_call: TRBV18; clone_size: .
cdr3_nt: TGTGCCAGCAGCTGGGACCAGTCCGACAGGGAAGCTTTCTTT; cdr3_aa: CASSWDQSDREAFF; d_call: .; j_call: TRBJ1-1; v_call: TRBV7-9; clone_size: .
cdr3_nt: TGTGCCAGCAGTGGGACAGCATTGAATCAGCCCCAGCATTTT; cdr3_aa: CASSGTALNQPQHF; d_call: .; j_call: TRBJ1-5; v_call: TRBV2; clone_size: once
cdr3_nt: TGTGCCAGCAGATTACTACAGGGGGCTGAAGCTTTCTTT; cdr3_aa: CASRLLQGAEAFF; d_call: TRBD1; j_call: TRBJ1-1; v_call: TRBV6-5; clone_size: .
cdr3_nt: TGTGCTAGTGGTCTCAGCCCGACAGGGCCCTACGAGCAGTACTTC; cdr3_aa: CASGLSPTGPYEQYF; d_call: TRBD1; j_call: TRBJ2-7; v_call: TRBV12-5; clone_size: .
cdr3_nt: TGTGCCAGCTCAAACGACAGGGACTATGAGCAGTTCTTC; cdr3_aa: CASSNDRDYEQFF; d_call: .; j_call: TRBJ2-1; v_call: TRBV18; clone_size: .
cdr3_nt: TGTGCCAGCAGTTTAATCCAGGGGATTAGTTCTTACGAGCAGTACTTC; cdr3_aa: CASSLIQGISSYEQYF; d_call: .; j_call: TRBJ2-7; v_call: TRBV28; clone_size: .
cdr3_nt: TGTGCCAGCAGGTCCAGTCTGTATCAGCCCCAGCATTTT; cdr3_aa: CASRSSLYQPQHF; d_call: .; j_call: TRBJ1-5; v_call: TRBV11-2; clone_size: .
cdr3_nt: TGTGCCAGCAGCTTATCCCGGACAGCAAACACCGGGGAGCTGTTTTTT; cdr3_aa: CASSLSRTANTGELFF; d_call: .; j_call: TRBJ2-2; v_call: TRBV7-2; clone_size: .
cdr3_nt: TGTGCCAGCAGCCCCGGACAGGGAGAGACCCAGTACTTC; cdr3_aa: CASSPGQGETQYF; d_call: TRBD1; j_call: TRBJ2-5; v_call: TRBV7-3; clone_size: .
cdr3_nt: TGCGCCAGCAGCCAAGGGTGGGGGGACAGGGGGTATGGCTACACCTTC; cdr3_aa: CASSQGWGDRGYGYTF; d_call: TRBD1; j_call: TRBJ1-2; v_call: TRBV4-1; clone_size: .
cdr3_nt: TGTGCCAGTAGTATGACAGCGGGAGGGCCAGATACGCAGTATTTT; cdr3_aa: CASSMTAGGPDTQYF; d_call: TRBD2; j_call: TRBJ2-3; v_call: TRBV19; clone_size: .
cdr3_nt: TGTGCCAGCAGTTTTGGAGGGGAGAGCTACGAGCAGTACTTC; cdr3_aa: CASSFGGESYEQYF; d_call: .; j_call: TRBJ2-7; v_call: TRBV28; clone_size: .